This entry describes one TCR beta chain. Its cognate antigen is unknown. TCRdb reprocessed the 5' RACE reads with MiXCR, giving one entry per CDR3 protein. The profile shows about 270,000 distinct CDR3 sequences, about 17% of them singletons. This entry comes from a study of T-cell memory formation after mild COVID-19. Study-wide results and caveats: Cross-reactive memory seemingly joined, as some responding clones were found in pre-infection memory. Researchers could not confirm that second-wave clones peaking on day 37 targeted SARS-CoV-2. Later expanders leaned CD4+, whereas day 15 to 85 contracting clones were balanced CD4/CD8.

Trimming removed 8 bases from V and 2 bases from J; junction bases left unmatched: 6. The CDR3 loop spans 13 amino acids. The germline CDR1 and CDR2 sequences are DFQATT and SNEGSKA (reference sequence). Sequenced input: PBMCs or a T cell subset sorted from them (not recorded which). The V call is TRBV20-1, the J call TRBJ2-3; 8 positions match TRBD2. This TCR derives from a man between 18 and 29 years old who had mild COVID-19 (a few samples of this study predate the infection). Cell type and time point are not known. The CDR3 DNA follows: TGCAGTTTCTTTAGCGGGGTCACAGATACGCAGTATTTT. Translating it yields CSFFSGVTDTQYF.